A selection of T cell receptor beta chains follows, all from one sample in a study of cytomegalovirus exposure and HLA in healthy donors. Libraries were prepared by immunoSEQ multiplex PCR; TCRdb keeps only in-frame clonotypes and omits some of them. The sample comprises fewer than 65,000 clones, around four fifths of which are singletons, and roughly 1.4% rests with the top ten. Sequenced input: PBMCs. These receptors were obtained from a man aged 25-40 years in good health and CMV-seronegative. Both conserved end residues are part of each CDR3. The D gene is left open where the match is weak. Rows give clone size only sometimes, using once, few, many, or a class for an expanded clone.

>TRBD1|.|TRBV7-9|TRBJ1-1
CASSLEGRGRFMTTEAFF
TGTGCCAGCAGCTTGGAGGGCAGGGGGCGTTTTATGACCACTGAAGCTTTCTTT
>.|.|TRBV2|TRBJ2-3
CASIPGRSGSRTDTQYF
TGTGCCAGCATACCCGGTCGTTCGGGGTCGCGCACAGATACGCAGTATTTT
>TRBD2|once|TRBV14|TRBJ2-5
CASSQDEATSAKETQYF
TGTGCCAGCAGCCAAGACGAGGCGACTAGCGCAAAAGAGACCCAGTACTTC
>TRBD1|.|TRBV18|TRBJ2-1
CASSPYRGSYNEQFF
TGTGCCAGCTCACCATACAGGGGATCTTACAATGAGCAGTTCTTC
>.|.|TRBV5-5|TRBJ2-7
CASSLVGSSYEQYF
TGTGCCAGCAGCTTGGTGGGGAGCTCCTACGAGCAGTACTTC
>.|.|TRBV4-1|TRBJ2-1
CASSRGLLNNEQFF
TGCGCCAGCAGCCGGGGGCTCCTCAACAATGAGCAGTTCTTC
>TRBD1|.|TRBV5-4|TRBJ1-4
CASSLQGANEKLFF
TGTGCCAGCAGCTTGCAGGGGGCTAATGAAAAACTGTTTTTT
>.|few|TRBV18|TRBJ2-1
CASSRPTEYNEQFF
TGTGCCAGCTCGAGGCCGACCGAATACAATGAGCAGTTCTTC
>TRBD1|.|TRBV10-3|TRBJ2-3
CAIGQTGGTDTQYF
TGTGCCATCGGGCAGACAGGGGGTACAGATACGCAGTATTTT
>TRBD2|.|TRBV5-1|TRBJ2-2
CASSLASSGSHGELFF
TGCGCCAGCAGCTTGGCGTCTAGCGGGAGCCACGGGGAGCTGTTTTTT
>.|.|TRBV15|TRBJ1-3
CATSRSVISSGNTIYF
TGTGCCACCAGCAGATCAGTGATATCCTCTGGAAACACCATATATTTT
>.|.|TRBV5-4|TRBJ2-1
CASSLDRYNEQFF
TGTGCCAGCAGCTTGGACAGGTACAATGAGCAGTTCTTC
>TRBD1|once|TRBV9|TRBJ2-1
CASSVEGAGSNGYNEQFF
TGTGCCAGCAGCGTAGAGGGGGCCGGAAGTAATGGGTACAATGAGCAGTTCTTC
>TRBD1|.|TRBV28|TRBJ2-7
CASSLTGTGSREQYF
TGTGCCAGCAGTTTAACGGGGACAGGGAGTAGGGAGCAGTACTTC
>.|.|TRBV4-2|TRBJ1-2
CASSPDRNYGYTF
TGTGCCAGCAGCCCTGACAGGAACTATGGCTACACCTTC
>TRBD1|.|TRBV27|TRBJ2-7
CASSNDRGRFAYEQYF
TGTGCCAGCAGTAACGACAGGGGGCGTTTTGCGTACGAGCAGTACTTC
>.|.|TRBV29-1|TRBJ1-4
CSVVGANEKLFF
TGCAGCGTTGTCGGTGCTAATGAAAAACTGTTTTTT
>.|few|TRBV6-1|TRBJ1-3
CASSEAQGGNTIYF
TGTGCCAGCAGTGAAGCCCAGGGCGGAAACACCATATATTTT
>.|.|TRBV10-2|TRBJ1-4
CASSGQLNEKLFF
TGCGCCAGCAGTGGACAGCTTAATGAAAAACTGTTTTTT
>TRBD1|.|TRBV19|TRBJ2-7
CASSIGRQGSHEQYF
TGTGCCAGTAGTATCGGCAGACAGGGCTCCCACGAGCAGTACTTC
>.|.|TRBV4-2|TRBJ1-2
CASSQDLGRGPVVGYTF
TGTGCCAGCAGCCAAGACTTGGGCCGCGGGCCTGTAGTAGGCTACACCTTC
>.|.|TRBV10-2|TRBJ2-1
CASIPDSRSYNEQFF
TGCGCCAGCATCCCGGACAGTCGCTCCTACAATGAGCAGTTCTTC
>.|.|TRBV13|TRBJ1-2
CASSLDGLRGHTF
TGTGCCAGCAGCCTAGACGGTTTAAGGGGCCACACCTTC
>.|.|TRBV2|TRBJ1-1
CASRDGRQGNTEAFF
TGTGCCAGCAGGGATGGAAGGCAGGGGAACACTGAAGCTTTCTTT
>.|.|TRBV7-9|TRBJ2-5
CASSFRLEETQYF
TGTGCCAGCAGCTTCAGACTAGAAGAGACCCAGTACTTC
>TRBD1|.|TRBV5-4|TRBJ1-4
CASSSGQLNEKLFF
TGTGCCAGCAGCTCGGGACAGCTTAATGAAAAACTGTTTTTT
>.|.|TRBV18|TRBJ1-1
CASSPTQTRETEAFF
TGTGCCAGCTCACCCACCCAAACTCGGGAAACTGAAGCTTTCTTT
>TRBD1|.|TRBV28|TRBJ2-1
CAGRDRGYNEQFF
TGTGCCGGCCGGGACAGGGGCTACAATGAGCAGTTCTTC
>TRBD2|.|TRBV7-2|TRBJ2-7
CASSRIAGGSAYEQYF
TGTGCCAGCAGCCGAATAGCGGGAGGTAGCGCCTACGAGCAGTACTTC
>TRBD2|.|TRBV7-2|TRBJ2-7
CASSSRTSGISYEQYF
TGTGCCAGCAGCTCCCGGACTAGCGGGATTTCCTACGAGCAGTACTTC
>.|.|TRBV30|TRBJ1-2
CACQDSNYGYTF
TGTGCCTGTCAGGATTCTAACTATGGCTACACCTTC
>.|.|TRBV19|TRBJ1-5
CASSIGERQPQHF
TGTGCCAGTAGTATAGGGGAGCGACAGCCCCAGCATTTT
>.|.|TRBV13|TRBJ2-5
CASSLNGGSGEQYF
TGTGCCAGCAGCTTAAACGGGGGTTCGGGTGAGCAGTACTTC
>.|few|TRBV7-2|TRBJ2-5
CASSFGGRWGETQYF
TGTGCCAGCAGCTTTGGGGGGAGGTGGGGAGAGACCCAGTACTTC
>.|.|TRBV18|TRBJ2-3
CASSPFVGRSENTDTQYF
TGTGCCAGCTCCCCTTTCGTGGGGCGTTCTGAGAACACAGATACGCAGTATTTT
>TRBD2|.|TRBV6-4|TRBJ2-1
CASINPILAGPYNEQFF
TGTGCCAGCATAAACCCCATTCTAGCGGGACCATACAATGAGCAGTTCTTC
>TRBD2|few|TRBV30|TRBJ2-3
CAWSVAGGTDTQYF
TGTGCCTGGAGTGTAGCGGGAGGGACAGATACGCAGTATTTT
>TRBD2|.|TRBV9|TRBJ2-1
CASSVPGLASFHEQFF
TGTGCCAGCAGCGTACCGGGACTAGCTTCGTTCCATGAGCAGTTCTTC
>TRBD1|.|TRBV5-5|TRBJ1-1
CASSSTGGRIAFF
TGTGCCAGCAGCTCCACAGGGGGACGTATCGCTTTCTTT
>.|.|TRBV27|TRBJ1-5
CASSFRFTNNQPQHF
TGTGCCAGCAGTTTTCGCTTTACAAACAATCAGCCCCAGCATTTT
>.|.|TRBV6-5|TRBJ1-3
CASSLTYSGNTIYF
TGTGCCAGCAGTTTAACATACTCTGGAAACACCATATATTTT